These 21 T cell receptor beta chains came from one sample sequenced in a study of T cells in Graves' hyperthyroidism and ophthalmopathy. RNA transcripts served as the template for amplifying TCR beta CDR3 regions. An initial round of RT-PCR targeting the TCR CDR3 relied on the HTBI primer set. TCRdb re-analysed the multiplex PCR reads in MiXCR, keeping a single row per CDR3 protein. The sample shows 500,000 to 650,000 distinct CDR3 sequences, 35% to 50% of them seen only once. The sequenced sample was peripheral blood or thyroid tissue (not recorded which). The receptors derive from an adult woman with Graves' disease, either hyperthyroidism or ophthalmopathy (not recorded which).

This clonotype has at least ten counts. The gene calls are TRBV19 and TRBJ1-5; the D is unclear. V dropped 0 bases and J dropped 2 bases, with 5 bases sitting between them. The length of the CDR3 is 14 residues. The germline gives CDR1 LNHDA, CDR2 SQIVND (reference sequence). CDR3 residues: CASSIEGGNQPQHF. In DNA, the CDR3 is TGTGCCAGTAGTATAGAGGGAGGCAATCAGCCCCAGCATTTT.

The chain links TRBV20-1 to TRBJ2-5, with a tentative D call TRBD1 (5 bases). Per the germline V gene, CDR1 is DFQATT and CDR2 is SNEGSKA (reference sequence). V was pared by 7 bases and J by 5 bases, with 20 bases between. CDR3 size: 14 residues. Here the CDR3 DNA reads TGCAGTGTGAAGTTGGCAGGGCTCCAGGAGACCCAGTACTTC. It is translated as CSVKLAGLQETQYF.

V usage is TRBV10-3 and J usage is TRBJ2-5; 7 bases are a match to TRBD1. This CDR3 spans 16 amino acids. The germline CDR1 and CDR2 sequences are ENHRY and SYGVKD. J was trimmed by 6 bases and V by 2 bases; bases with no gene match: 12. The CDR3 bases are TGTGCCATCAGTGAGGCCCAAAGGGACAGCAGGAAGACCCAGTACTTC. This translates into CAISEAQRDSRKTQYF.

The CDR3: CASSSPGQGGTYEQYF. The CDR3 coding sequence is TGTGCCAGCAGTTCCCCGGGACAGGGTGGAACCTACGAGCAGTACTTC. The chain combines TRBV27 with TRBJ2-7; 9 bases are a match to TRBD1. The CDR3 has 16 amino acids. V was pared by 4 bases and J by 2 bases, with 9 bases of the junction left unmatched. Germline V gene data show CDR1 as MNHEY and CDR2 as SMNVEV (reference sequence).

The rearrangement joins TRBV18 to TRBJ1-5; TRBD1 is a possible D gene (5 bases). Germline V gene lookup returns CDR1 KGHSH and CDR2 LQKENI. The ends were cut back, 2 bases at V and 8 bases at J, with 13 bases in the middle. The CDR3 totals 14 residues. The CDR3 spells CASSPSGPGEPQHF. The CDR3 DNA reads as TGTGCCAGCTCACCATCGGGCCCGGGGGAGCCCCAGCATTTT.

Regarding this clonotype: The junction does not match germline at one end; this may be a read error. The J gene is TRBJ1-2, the V gene TRBV6-1; D perhaps matches TRBD1 (5 bases). The germline V gene encodes CDR1 MNHNS and CDR2 SASEGT. The CDR3 runs to 13 residues. This CDR3 is CAISEPLDNGYTF. The CDR3 bases are TGTGCCATCAGTGAACCGCTGGACAATGGCTACACCTTC.

Notes on this clonotype: Because the CDR3 is missing its conserved closing phenylalanine or tryptophan, this is likely a read error. The V gene is TRBV29-1, the J gene TRBJ2-7; the D gene is possibly TRBD1 (6 bases). The CDR3 has 13 amino acids. With 1 base removed from V and 4 bases from J, the gap between germline ends came to 11 bases. CDR1 is SQVTM and CDR2 is ANQGSEA in the germline V gene. CDR3 protein: CSVEGGRGYEQYL. CDR3 DNA: TGCAGCGTTGAAGGGGGCAGGGGATACGAGCAGTACCTC.

A word on this clonotype: The conserved final phenylalanine or tryptophan is absent from the CDR3, which likely points to a read error. This rearrangement joins TRBV12-3 or TRBV12-4 to TRBJ2-7; 10 bases agree with TRBD2. The CDR3 is 15 amino acids. V lost 6 bases, J lost 3 bases, and 8 bases stayed unmatched. The CDR3 reads CASSRGLADHYEQYL. For the CDR3, the DNA is TGTGCCAGCAGCCGAGGACTAGCGGACCACTACGAGCAGTACCTC.

At least ten counts were recorded for this clonotype. This chain's CDR3 is CSAPGTANTEAFF. The CDR3 DNA sequence: TGCAGCGCACCCGGGACGGCGAACACTGAAGCTTTCTTT. The rearrangement joins TRBV29-1 to TRBJ1-1; possibly TRBD1 for D (5 bases). Germline assignment: CDR1 SQVTM and CDR2 ANQGSEA. Trimming cost V 7 bases and J 1 base, with 13 bases left between them. The CDR3 spans 13 residues.

This clonotype was picked up many times. CDR3 nucleotides: TGCGCCAGCAGCCAAGATTGGACAGGGGTGGATGAAAAACTGTTTTTT. Protein product: CASSQDWTGVDEKLFF. The rearrangement joins TRBV4-1 to TRBJ1-4; 9 nucleotides agree with TRBD1. V shed 0 bases and J 6 bases; nucleotides not matched to a gene: 5. The length of the CDR3 is 16 residues. CDR1 and CDR2 (germline): MGHRA, YSYEKL.

This clonotype has just a few counts. The chain joins TRBV7-9 to TRBJ1-1, with D unresolved. The ends were cut back, 5 bases at V and 0 bases at J, with 10 bases in the middle. CDR1 and CDR2 from the germline V gene are SEHNR and FQNEAQ (reference sequence). This CDR3 region has 14 residues. CDR3 bases: TGTGCCAGCAGCCCAACGCGGATGAACACTGAAGCTTTCTTT. This translates into CASSPTRMNTEAFF.

The V gene is TRBV7-3, the J gene TRBJ2-3; 7 bases agree with TRBD2. V dropped 4 bases and J dropped 3; count of bases not matched to a gene: 4. Germline-derived CDR1 and CDR2 are SGHTA and FQGTGA. This CDR3 has 14 amino acids. This chain's CDR3 is CASSSTSATDTQYF. The CDR3 DNA reads as TGTGCCAGCAGCTCAACTAGCGCGACAGATACGCAGTATTTT.

The V call is TRBV6-1, the J call TRBJ1-1, with unresolved D. The length of the CDR3 is 15 residues. CDR1 and CDR2 from the germline V gene are MNHNS and SASEGT. V was shortened by 6 bases and J by 1 base, with 15 bases between the two germline ends. The CDR3 sequence is CASRNSGPRNTEAFF. The CDR3 DNA follows: TGTGCCAGCAGAAACAGCGGACCGCGGAACACTGAAGCTTTCTTT.

The sample holds one count of this clonotype. The rearrangement joins TRBV12-3 or TRBV12-4 to TRBJ1-1, with D tentatively TRBD1 (5 bases). This CDR3 has 10 residues. V gave up 1 base and J gave up 13 bases, with 7 bases separating them. The CDR3, as DNA: TGTGCCAGCAGTTTAGGCAGGGATTTCTTT. Encoded protein: CASSLGRDFF.

The gene calls are TRBV2 and TRBJ2-1; TRBD2 matches at 12 bases. Germline V gene data show CDR1 as SNHLY and CDR2 as FYNNEI. CDR3 length: 15 amino acids. Germline trimming cut 5 bases from V and 5 bases from J; bases unmatched to any gene: 4. The CDR3 coding sequence is TGTGCCAGCAGTCTAGCGGGAGGGTTCCACAATGAGCAGTTCTTC. Its protein product is CASSLAGGFHNEQFF.

The chain recombines TRBV20-1 with TRBJ2-7, with 11 nucleotides matching TRBD1. The J segment lost 4 bases and the V segment lost 5 bases, leaving 7 bases of the junction unmatched. CDR1 DFQATT and CDR2 SNEGSKA come from the germline V gene (reference sequence). This CDR3 has 14 residues. The CDR3 reads CSAETRDRGYEQYF. The CDR3 DNA reads TGCAGTGCTGAGACCCGGGACAGGGGGTACGAGCAGTACTTC.

The sample holds many counts of this clonotype. V gene TRBV5-1 combines with J gene TRBJ2-7, with 14 bases aligning to TRBD2. The CDR3 runs 15 residues. CDR1 and CDR2 (germline): SGHRS, YFSETQ. V lost 5 bases, J lost 3 bases, and 4 bases stayed unmatched. The CDR3 DNA is TGCGCCAGCAGTGGACTAGCGGGAGGAAACTACGAGCAGTACTTC. Translating gives CASSGLAGGNYEQYF.

V is TRBV11-1 and J is TRBJ2-7, with D perhaps matching TRBD1 or TRBD2 (5 bases each). This CDR3 has 15 amino acids. CDR1 is SGHAT and CDR2 is FQDESV in the germline V gene (reference sequence). The V gene lost 6 bases and the J gene lost 0 bases, with 15 bases spanning the gap. The CDR3 protein is CASSYRDPGSYEQYF. Written as DNA, the CDR3 is TGTGCCAGCAGTTATAGGGACCCAGGCTCCTACGAGCAGTACTTC.

This clonotype was recorded at least ten times. The chain joins TRBV19 to TRBJ1-1; D is unresolved. CDR1 is LNHDA and CDR2 is SQIVND in the germline V gene (reference sequence). Trimming took off 3 bases at V and 0 bases at J, with 8 bases between the two ends. This CDR3 has 14 residues. The DNA of the CDR3 is TGTGCCAGTAGTATCCCAGGAATGAACACTGAAGCTTTCTTT. This codes for CASSIPGMNTEAFF. The variable domain in full, with the rest retrieved from reference TRBV19 and TRBJ1-1, is DGGITQSPKYLFRKEGQNVTLSCEQNLNHDAMYWYRQDPGQGLRLIYYSQIVNDFQKGDIAEGYSVSREKKESFPLTVTSAQKNPTAFYLCASSIPGMNTEAFFGQGTRLTVV.

This clonotype was picked up a small number of times. The chain uses TRBV29-1 and TRBJ2-7; 7 bases fit TRBD1. The trim removed 6 bases at V and 3 bases at J, leaving 5 bases unmatched. This CDR3 is 12 amino acids long. Looked up from germline, CDR1 is SQVTM and CDR2 is ANQGSEA. This CDR3 reads CSVGTDFYEQYF. The CDR3 coding sequence is TGCAGCGTGGGGACAGACTTCTACGAGCAGTACTTC.

This chain links TRBV7-3 with TRBJ2-6; possibly TRBD2 for D (6 bases). Trimming cost V 6 bases and J 0 bases, with 15 bases left between them. This CDR3 region has 17 residues. CDR1 and CDR2 (germline): SGHTA, FQGTGA. CDR3 nucleotides: TGTGCCAGCAGTTACTCGGGGGTGATCTCTGGGGCCAACGTCCTGACTTTC. Translated, it gives CASSYSGVISGANVLTF.